The clone carrying this T cell receptor beta chain has a count of ten or more. Its antigen is unknown. The data were taken from a study of T cells in Graves' hyperthyroidism and ophthalmopathy. Together with thyroid ultrasound, orbital computed tomography, serum thyroxine and TRAb, clinical symptoms were used for diagnoses. Study-wide points: Ophthalmopathy was model-predicted a median around 6.7 months pre-onset. Most thyroid-expanded clonotypes above 0.001 were also found in blood. The authors' 13 V-J model separated ophthalmopathy from stable hyperthyroidism.

RNA transcripts yielded amplified TCR beta CDR3 regions. HTBI primers were the set used in a first-round RT-PCR of the TCR CDR3. A single record per CDR3 protein comes from TCRdb applying MiXCR to the multiplex PCR reads. The sample lists 330,000 or so distinct CDR3 sequences, around a sixth occurring once. The CDR3 extends over 12 amino acids. With 1 base removed from V and 5 bases from J, the gap between germline ends came to 6 bases. CDR1 is SGHTA and CDR2 is FQGNSA in the germline V gene. V gene TRBV7-2 combines with J gene TRBJ2-7, with a weak D call TRBD2 (6 bases). Sequenced sample: blood. The receptor was derived from a woman aged 40 to 50 with Graves' ophthalmopathy. In DNA, the CDR3 is TGTGCCAGCAGCTTAGGGACTAACGAGCAGTACTTC. Translated, it gives CASSLGTNEQYF.